This passage covers 18 T cell receptor beta chains from one sample sequenced in a study of multiple sclerosis patients with progressive multifocal leukoencephalopathy. Time point here: before natalizumab initiation. Method: immunoSEQ multiplex PCR; TCRdb's copy keeps in-frame clones and lacks some. Counted here are around 32,000 clones, 90% to 95% occurring once; the ten biggest clones make up roughly 2%. Specimen: PBMCs. These TCRs come from a young man with multiple sclerosis.

V and J are TRBV11-3 and TRBJ2-7; 9 bases align to TRBD1. J lost 4 bases, V lost 1 base, and 5 bases had no gene match. The germline V gene has CDR1 SGHNT and CDR2 YENEEA. The CDR3 covers 15 residues. CDR3 in amino acids: CASSLAQGARYEQYV. In nucleotides, the CDR3 is TGTGCCAGCAGCTTAGCACAGGGGGCGAGGTACGAGCAGTACGTC.

The chain combines TRBV6-5 with TRBJ2-5; D remains unclear. The DNA end is more similar to TRBJ2-7, so the J call may be wrong. This CDR3 is 15 amino acids long. Per germline, CDR1 MNHEY and CDR2 SVGAGI. CDR3 region: CASSYSKTRPYEQYF. The CDR3 nucleotides read TGTGCCAGCAGTTACTCGAAAACACGCCCCTACGAGCAGTACTTC.

This chain joins TRBV10-3 and TRBJ2-1, with 9 bases lining up with TRBD1. The V segment lost 5 bases and the J segment 9 bases; nucleotides outside the gene matches: 2. Germline lookup yields CDR1 ENHRY and CDR2 SYGVKD. The CDR3 length is 12 residues. CDR3 DNA sequence: TGTGCCATCAGTTACAGGGGGCTTGAGCAGTTCTTC. Amino acids: CAISYRGLEQFF.

This sequence joins TRBV27 and TRBJ1-1; TRBD1 is a possible D gene (5 bases). V was shortened by 3 bases and J by 1 base, with 12 bases between the two germline ends. The CDR3 runs 15 residues. Germline V CDR1 and CDR2: MNHEY, SMNVEV (reference sequence). The CDR3 region has the DNA TGTGCCAGCAGTTTCAATTTAAGGGGGAACACTGAAGCTTTCTTT. Its protein product is CASSFNLRGNTEAFF.

The chain recombines TRBV5-1 with TRBJ2-1, with a possible D match to TRBD1 (5 bases). There are 14 residues in the CDR3. V lost 0 bases and J lost 6, with 10 bases in between. Germline CDR1 reads SGHRS; CDR2 reads YFSETQ. DNA of the CDR3: TGCGCCAGCAGCTTGGGGGGCGGCTCCAATGAGCAGTTCTTC. This translates into CASSLGGGSNEQFF.

CDR3 residues: CASSLGAQGQGYTF. In DNA form, the CDR3 reads TGTGCCAGCAGCTTAGGCGCTCAGGGTCAGGGCTACACCTTC. The V call is TRBV13, the J call TRBJ1-2; D might be TRBD1 (5 bases). The length of the CDR3 is 14 residues. Germline CDR1 reads PRHDT; CDR2 reads FYEKMQ (reference sequence). V shed 0 bases and J shed 8 bases, with 13 bases lying between them. The variable domain in full, completed from reference TRBV13 and TRBJ1-2, reads AAGVIQSPRHLIKEKRETATLKCYPIPRHDTVYWYQQGPGQDPQFLISFYEKMQSDKGSIPDRFSAQQFSDYHSELNMSSLELGDSALYFCASSLGAQGQGYTFGSGTRLTVV.

The chain combines TRBV7-2 with TRBJ1-1; no clear D. Trimming cost V 2 bases and J 1 base, with 8 bases left between them. CDR1 and CDR2 (germline): SGHTA, FQGNSA. The CDR3 sequence is 14 residues long. The CDR3 nucleotides are TGTGCCAGCAGCTTACGGCAGGAGAACACTGAAGCTTTCTTT. It codes for CASSLRQENTEAFF.

The J gene is TRBJ2-5, the V gene TRBV9; the match to TRBD2 covers 10 bases. The junction had 2 bases not matched to a gene; V was cut back by 1 base and J by 2 bases. The germline V gene has CDR1 SGDLS and CDR2 YYNGEE. The CDR3 sequence is 15 residues long. This CDR3 reads CASSVRTSGQETQYF. CDR3 bases: TGTGCCAGCAGCGTAAGGACTAGCGGACAAGAGACCCAGTACTTC.

The rearrangement uses TRBV19 and TRBJ1-1; the D is unclear. Looked up from germline, CDR1 is LNHDA and CDR2 is SQIVND (reference sequence). The CDR3 length is 16 residues. The V end lost 1 base, the J end lost 5 bases, and 17 bases lay between the germline ends. The DNA for the CDR3 is TGTGCCAGTAGTATAGCCCGTGGGATGCCGAGGACTGAAGCTTTCTTT. It is translated as CASSIARGMPRTEAFF.

The chain uses TRBV9 and TRBJ2-5; D is possibly TRBD2 (6 bases). The J call may be mistaken, given a closer DNA end match to TRBJ2-7. The CDR3 totals 14 residues. In germline, CDR1 is SGDLS, CDR2 YYNGEE. The CDR3 bases are TGTGCCAGCAGCGTAGGGGACTCTTACTACGAGCAGTACTTC. Translated, it gives CASSVGDSYYEQYF.

This clone showed up just a few times. J is TRBJ2-5 and V is TRBV18; D unclear. CDR3 length: 13 residues. Trimming cost V 6 bases and J 2 bases, with 10 bases left between them. Looked up from germline, CDR1 is KGHSH and CDR2 is LQKENI. This chain's CDR3 is CASSSAMQETQYF. DNA for the CDR3: TGTGCCAGCTCGTCCGCCATGCAAGAGACCCAGTACTTC.

The genes are TRBV6-5 and TRBJ1-5; D is ambiguous. CDR1 is MNHEY and CDR2 is SVGAGI in the germline V gene. V dropped 6 bases and J dropped 3 bases, with 6 bases sitting between them. The CDR3 is made up of 12 amino acids. This CDR3 reads CASRTYNQPQHF. The CDR3 nucleotides read TGTGCCAGCAGAACCTACAATCAGCCCCAGCATTTT.

The rearrangement joins TRBV6-5 to TRBJ2-7, with unresolved D. Germline CDR1 and CDR2: MNHEY and SVGAGI. The CDR3 length is 13 residues. V lost 5 bases, J lost 6 bases, and 14 bases lay in between. The DNA for the CDR3 is TGTGCCAGCAGTAGAACCAATAAGGCCGAGCAGTACTTC. Its protein is CASSRTNKAEQYF.

The chain couples TRBV5-6 to TRBJ2-1; D ambiguous. Germline loops: CDR1 SGHDT, CDR2 YYEEEE. The germline V and J ends were trimmed by 0 bases and 5 bases, with 9 bases remaining between them. This CDR3 region has 14 residues. The CDR3 DNA follows: TGTGCCAGCAGCTTGGGGGTATCCCACAATGAGCAGTTCTTC. Protein sequence: CASSLGVSHNEQFF.

The chain recombines TRBV30 with TRBJ1-5; D unclear. Germline assignment: CDR1 GTSNPN and CDR2 SVGIG (reference sequence). The CDR3 length is 15 residues. V was shortened by 0 bases and J by 0 bases, with 9 bases between the two germline ends. CDR3 sequence (DNA): TGTGCCTGGAGTGTACGCGTGAATAGCAATCAGCCCCAGCATTTT. It specifies CAWSVRVNSNQPQHF. The complete variable domain, with remaining parts taken from reference TRBV30 and TRBJ1-5, reads SQTIHQWPATLVQPVGSPLSLECTVEGTSNPNLYWYRQAAGRGLQLLFYSVGIGQISSEVPQNLSASRPQDRQFILSSKKLLLSDSGFYLCAWSVRVNSNQPQHFGDGTRLSIL.

V and J are TRBV19 and TRBJ2-4; D ambiguous. V lost 2 bases, J lost 0 bases, and 5 bases lay in between. Germline CDR1 reads LNHDA; CDR2 reads SQIVND (reference sequence). CDR3 length: 14 residues. The CDR3 DNA sequence: TGTGCCAGTAGTATACAGATAGCCAAAAACATTCAGTACTTC. Protein product: CASSIQIAKNIQYF.

The V call is TRBV4-2, the J call TRBJ2-7; D unclear. In germline, CDR1 is LGHNA, CDR2 YNFKEQ. The CDR3 totals 15 residues. Trimming stripped 0 bases from V and 0 bases from J, with 9 bases between. CDR3 sequence: CASSQDVASSYEQYF. CDR3 DNA sequence: TGTGCCAGCAGCCAAGACGTCGCGAGCTCCTACGAGCAGTACTTC.

Comment on this clone: One end of the junction varies from germline; a read error may be responsible. The rearrangement uses TRBV2 and TRBJ1-5; no clear D. The CDR3 loop spans 15 amino acids. Germline assignment: CDR1 SNHLY and CDR2 FYNNEI. The CDR3 is CVSSADGTSNQPQHF. DNA for the CDR3: TGTGTCAGCAGTGCAGACGGCACAAGCAATCAGCCCCAGCATTTT. Full variable domain (remainder filled in from reference TRBV2 and TRBJ1-5): EPEVTQTPSHQVTQMGQEVILRCVPISNHLYFYWYRQILGQKVEFLVSFYNNEISEKSEIFDDQFSVERPDGSNFTLKIRSTKLEDSAMYFCVSSADGTSNQPQHFGDGTRLSIL.